A selection of T cell receptor beta chains follows, all from one sample in a study of tumor T cells in aggressive B-cell lymphoma. TCRdb's table, derived via immunoSEQ multiplex PCR, lists solely in-frame clones and lacks some. The sample shows 2,500 to 3,500 clones, 82% of them seen only once. Source material: tumor tissue. The receptors were gathered from an adult with diffuse large B cell lymphoma. Both conserved end residues are part of each CDR3. D genes are given only for firm matches. A row's size may be missing; if present it is once, few, many or a size class.

v_call	d_call	clone_size	j_call	cdr3_aa	cdr3_nt
TRBV2	.	.	TRBJ1-4	CASSVQGTNEKLFF	TGTGCCAGCAGTGTACAGGGTACTAATGAAAAACTGTTTTTT
TRBV30	.	.	TRBJ1-1	CAYRRPGGGSTEAFF	TGTGCCTATCGCCGGCCAGGCGGCGGGAGCACTGAAGCTTTCTTT
TRBV2	.	.	TRBJ1-2	CASSGGGSYGYTF	TGTGCCAGCAGTGGGGGGGGGAGCTATGGCTACACCTTC
TRBV4-1	.	.	TRBJ1-5	CASSSGDRKNQPQHF	TGCGCCAGCAGCAGCGGCGACAGGAAAAATCAGCCCCAGCATTTT
TRBV25-1	.	once	TRBJ1-6	CASSGHSYNSPLHF	TGTGCCAGCAGTGGACACTCCTATAATTCACCCCTCCACTTT
TRBV9	TRBD2	.	TRBJ2-1	CASTAGGLNNEQFF	TGTGCCAGCACTGCGGGGGGGTTAAACAATGAGCAGTTCTTC
TRBV11-2	.	.	TRBJ2-5	CASSPPGGQETQYF	TGTGCCAGCAGCCCCCCCGGAGGGCAGGAGACCCAGTACTTC
TRBV7-8	.	.	TRBJ2-2	CASSRVEAHGELFF	TGTGCCAGCAGCCGAGTTGAGGCCCACGGGGAGCTGTTTTTT
TRBV7-2	TRBD2	.	TRBJ2-5	CASSSGTSVSETQYF	TGTGCCAGCAGCTCCGGGACTAGCGTTTCCGAGACCCAGTACTTC
TRBV5-4	TRBD1	.	TRBJ1-2	CASSLPVQAGGGYTF	TGTGCCAGCAGCTTGCCCGTTCAGGCAGGGGGCGGCTACACCTTC
TRBV29-1	TRBD1	.	TRBJ1-1	CSDPVGQGDTAITEAFF	TGCAGCGACCCTGTAGGGCAGGGGGACACCGCTATCACTGAAGCTTTCTTT
TRBV7-2	TRBD1	.	TRBJ2-2	CASSPVDRGRGTGELFF	TGTGCCAGCAGCCCAGTCGACAGGGGGCGCGGCACCGGGGAGCTGTTTTTT
TRBV9	TRBD2	.	TRBJ2-3	CASSLRAGGGSRDTQYF	TGTGCCAGCAGCTTACGGGCTGGCGGGGGGTCCAGAGATACGCAGTATTTT
TRBV10-3	TRBD2	.	TRBJ2-7	CAISELAGRSSYEQYF	TGTGCCATCAGTGAACTAGCGGGGCGAAGCTCCTACGAGCAGTACTTC
TRBV19	.	.	TRBJ1-4	CASTLEGTGNEKLFF	TGTGCCAGTACCTTGGAGGGAACGGGGAATGAAAAACTGTTTTTT
TRBV5-6	.	.	TRBJ2-2	CASSFEDSSPENTGELFF	TGTGCCAGCAGCTTCGAAGACAGTTCCCCGGAGAACACCGGGGAGCTGTTTTTT
TRBV30	TRBD2	.	TRBJ2-3	CAWSVPSGGADTQYF	TGTGCCTGGAGTGTCCCGAGCGGGGGGGCAGATACGCAGTATTTT